One T cell receptor (beta chain) is described in this entry. The antigen is undetermined. Researchers isolated CD4+ T cells once less than twelve days of culture had elapsed. The person acquired a PCR-confirmed SARS-CoV-2 infection between March and December 2020. Participants received two doses of either the BNT162b2 or mRNA-1273 vaccine. Trimming removed 1 base from V and 10 bases from J, with 14 bases in between. CDR1 and CDR2 (germline): GTSNPN, SVGIG (reference sequence). CDR3 length: 13 residues. The method was immunoSEQ multiplex PCR; TCRdb's version includes in-frame clones alone and lacks a portion of them. The sample shows 30,000 to 35,000 clones, about 68% of them seen only once. This sample was included in a study of vaccination effects on CD4 cells after COVID-19. As for the study in general: After the second dose, samples were taken at median day 72.

The chain combines TRBV30 with TRBJ2-1; no firm D call. This clonotype originated in a human donor who had a prior SARS-CoV-2 infection. The specimen comprised CD4+ T cells from PBMCs cultured without peptide, sampled after COVID-19 vaccination. CDR3 bases: TGTGCCTGGAGTGCTATAGGACCCCGGGAGCAGTTCTTC. Its translation is CAWSAIGPREQFF.